This T cell receptor beta chain came from a study of shared clonotypes between healthy human individuals (dated by TCRdb to 2020 to 2022). The study in broad terms: The cohort included three men and a couple of women between 18 and 49 years of age. For each donor, CD4 naive and CD4 memory were each run on three plates, CD8 naive on two plates, and CD8 memory on one plate. The study deeply sequenced blood TCR repertoires of about 5 healthy adults to estimate repertoire size and the extent of clonotype sharing between individuals. To increase sequencing depth and limit assay-specific biases, different laboratories used diverse techniques to prepare libraries and sequence TCR repertoires. Between about 0.94 and 8.9 billion PBMCs per donor were obtained by leukapheresis.

CDR1 and CDR2, per the germline V gene, are MNHNS and SASEGT. Cut back by 6 bases and 4 bases, the V and J ends lie 10 bases apart. The CDR3 holds 12 amino acids from the cysteine to the phenylalanine. The CDR3 DNA has 36 bases and is translated from base 1. Using the deep immunoSEQ assay, multiplex PCR amplified TCR CDR3 regions from genomic DNA. Extracted genomic DNA from each cell subset was spread evenly across all wells of several immunoSEQ 96-well plates, with each plate serving as a replicate. Each replicate PCR for sorted subsets received about 210 ng genomic DNA, equal to about 30,000 T cell genomes. The purified libraries were quantified using a Qubit 3.0 fluorometer, sized with a Bioanalyzer 2100, and then quantified again using the KAPA Library Quantification kit. Each immunoSEQ 96-well plate was sequenced on its own single-read 150-cycle Illumina NextSeq 550 flow cell. Turning to the authors' computational methods: Because the immunoSEQ output included only junctional sequences and no quality scores, the filtering could not be the same as the filtering used for full-length reads. To assign V/J genes and CDR3, sequences were annotated against IMGT germline references using PyIR, a Python wrapper for IgBLAST v1.9. Any read was removed if the V/J assignment was weak (E-value above 1e-6), the CDR3 was missing, or the read contained stop codons, out-of-frame junctions, or ambiguous translated residues. V3J clonotypes were defined by identical inferred V gene, J gene, and CDR3 amino acid sequence. Percentage overlap between repertoires was computed as shared unique clonotypes divided by the size of the smaller repertoire. Three approaches were used to assess repertoire richness: RTK rarefaction, the Chao1 estimator, and Recon v2.1 estimates of unobserved clonotypes. OLGA was used to compute generation probabilities for all TCRbeta clonotypes that the gDNA method yielded from a few donors. TCRdb obtained this table from immuneACCESS and retained in-frame rearrangements with V and J assigned. These tables miss some clones; where compared with another copy, unresolved V genes account for less than half of the shortfall, and the remainder is unexplained. For V, J and clone size, that table is used; D and trimming come from the DNA. For this sample there are over 2 million clones; around 92% appear just once. The leading ten clones occupy approximately 0.39% of the sample.

Healthy HIV-negative adults with no recently reported acute infections or vaccinations were included as donors. All donors were Caucasian adults living in Nashville, Tennessee, USA. Magnetic negative selection was used to enrich CD4+ T cells, after which naive cells were positively selected on CD45RA and the negative fraction became the memory subset. Blood was collected by leukapheresis, and PBMCs were isolated by Ficoll-Histopaque density gradient centrifugation and then cryopreserved in liquid nitrogen vapor phase. Analytical flow cytometry was used to check the purity and quantity of each magnetically sorted T cell population. Genomic DNA was isolated from each sorted fraction and quantified by UV absorbance on a Nanodrop 2000c. What the authors observed across the whole study: Naive subsets generally had larger estimated clonotype richness than memory subsets did. Based on pairwise subsampling, the degree of clonotype sharing among donors was expected to be affected by sequencing depth. Sampling was restricted to blood, and TCR repertoires in tissue are likely to differ from TCR repertoires in blood. Even with the large sequencing depth, rarefaction of the sorted-subset datasets indicated that sequencing was incomplete. Because the study included only a small number of donors, the genetic and exposure-history diversity represented was limited. Higher generation probabilities were observed for clonotypes shared by all four sorted-subset donors than for non-shared clonotypes. Across a few donors, around 5% of naive CD4, roughly 3.5% of naive CD8, about 2% of memory CD4, and approximately 0.42% of memory CD8 clonotypes were shared.

Concerning this clone itself: The antigen it recognizes is unknown. Base qualities are not provided; no much larger clone lies one nucleotide away.

The clonotype was recovered from a man aged 18 to 29 in good health. Some clones in this sample may be carry-over from other donors' samples. Input material: naive CD4+ T cells from PBMCs. Reading the label with the study, this specimen's cell subset or site is: CD45RA+ positively selected. Here the chain combines TRBV6-1 and TRBJ2-7; a confident D gene designation cannot be given. The CDR3 region reads CASRLTAYEQYF. The nucleotides read TGTGCCAGCAGATTAACAGCTTACGAGCAGTACTTC.